These 24 T cell receptor beta chains originate from one sample sequenced in a study of OX40 agonist ivuxolimab in advanced cancers. Produced via immunoSEQ multiplex PCR; TCRdb's table is partial and in-frame only. The data contain about 59,000 clones, around 85% of them singletons. Specimen: CD4+ or CD8+ T cells sorted from blood, collected in a trial of the OX40 agonist ivuxolimab. Every receptor here comes from an adult with an advanced solid tumor such as melanoma, head and neck, liver or kidney cancer.

J is TRBJ1-3 and V is TRBV18; D remains ambiguous. CDR3 length: 11 amino acids. Germline loops: CDR1 KGHSH, CDR2 LQKENI. The germline V and J ends were trimmed by 3 bases and 6 bases, with 3 bases remaining between them. Here the CDR3 reads CASSPENTIYF. As DNA, the CDR3 is TGTGCCAGCTCACCTGAAAACACCATATATTTT.

The rearrangement uses TRBV4-1 and TRBJ2-7, with a weak D call TRBD2 (5 bases). V shed 3 bases and J shed 1 base, with 13 bases lying between them. The CDR3 sequence is 15 residues long. In germline, CDR1 is MGHRA, CDR2 YSYEKL. Written as DNA, the CDR3 is TGCGCCAGCAGCCAGGGTCTTAGCGTGTCCTACGAGCAGTACTTC. Its protein is CASSQGLSVSYEQYF.

The chain joins TRBV29-1 to TRBJ2-7, with D perhaps TRBD1 (7 bases). The CDR3 consists of 14 residues. The V end lost 7 bases, the J end lost 5 bases, and 21 bases lay between the germline ends. Germline-derived CDR1 and CDR2 are SQVTM and ANQGSEA. CDR3 sequence: CSALFDRGTDEQYF. As DNA, the CDR3 is TGCAGCGCTCTATTTGACCGCGGGACAGACGAGCAGTACTTC.

This rearrangement joins TRBV5-4 to TRBJ2-2; the D gene is possibly TRBD2 (6 bases). The germline gives CDR1 SGHNT, CDR2 YYREEE (reference sequence). The CDR3 has 15 amino acids. V was trimmed by 0 bases and J by 5 bases, leaving 11 bases between them. The CDR3 nucleotides read TGTGCCAGCAGCTTGGGACTAGGGAATACCGGGGAGCTGTTTTTT. Translating it yields CASSLGLGNTGELFF. Complete variable domain (other parts from reference TRBV5-4 and TRBJ2-2): ETGVTQSPTHLIKTRGQQVTLRCSSQSGHNTVSWYQQALGQGPQFIFQYYREEENGRGNFPPRFSGLQFPNYSSELNVNALELDDSALYLCASSLGLGNTGELFFGEGSRLTVL.

The rearrangement links TRBV11-2 to TRBJ2-2; the match to TRBD2 covers 11 bases. In germline, CDR1 is SGHAT, CDR2 FQNNGV. V shed 3 bases, J shed 3 bases, and the junction held 3 bases outside the gene matches. The CDR3 is 16 residues long. This CDR3 is CASSFSGRAYTGELFF. The CDR3 bases are TGTGCCAGCAGCTTTAGCGGGAGGGCCTACACCGGGGAGCTGTTTTTT.

This sequence joins TRBV6-1 and TRBJ2-2, with D perhaps TRBD1 or TRBD2 (5 bases each). CDR3 length: 14 amino acids. The V end was cut by 7 bases, the J end by 4 bases, with 13 bases between. Germline V gives CDR1 MNHNS, CDR2 SASEGT. The CDR3: CASITRGVTGELFF. The CDR3 nucleotides read TGTGCCAGCATCACCAGAGGGGTCACCGGGGAGCTGTTTTTT.

The chain has TRBV7-9 and TRBJ2-5; no reliable D call. The CDR3 consists of 11 residues. The V end lost 5 bases, the J end lost 7 bases, and 8 bases lay between the germline ends. In germline, CDR1 is SEHNR, CDR2 FQNEAQ (reference sequence). This chain's CDR3 is CASSRAGTQYF. The DNA of the CDR3 is TGTGCCAGCAGCCGCGCAGGGACCCAGTACTTC.

J is TRBJ1-1 and V is TRBV7-2; 11 nucleotides match TRBD1. The CDR3 has 16 residues. With 7 bases clipped from V and 1 base from J, the junction kept 8 bases outside the gene matches. CDR1 is SGHTA and CDR2 is FQGNSA in the germline V gene. This CDR3 is CASTPTGTGGNTEAFF. The DNA for the CDR3 is TGTGCCAGCACTCCCACCGGGACAGGGGGGAACACTGAAGCTTTCTTT.

This clone has only a few counts. The chain combines TRBV10-2 with TRBJ2-5; 8 bases line up with TRBD2. CDR1 and CDR2 (germline): WSHSY, SAAADI. The CDR3 consists of 14 residues. Germline trimming cut 9 bases from V and 5 bases from J; bases unmatched to any gene: 11. CDR3 nucleotides: TGCGCCAGTAGACTGGAGCGGGAGTCGGAGACCCAGTACTTC. It yields the protein CASRLERESETQYF.

The rearrangement uses TRBV19 and TRBJ1-1; the match to TRBD1 covers 9 bases. Trimming at V came to 7 bases and at J to 1 base, leaving 1 base not matched to a gene. The CDR3 is 13 amino acids. Germline CDR1 is LNHDA and CDR2 is SQIVND (reference sequence). This chain's CDR3 is CASKGQGNTEAFF. CDR3 DNA sequence: TGTGCCAGTAAGGGACAGGGGAACACTGAAGCTTTCTTT. The variable domain in full, completed from reference TRBV19 and TRBJ1-1, reads DGGITQSPKYLFRKEGQNVTLSCEQNLNHDAMYWYRQDPGQGLRLIYYSQIVNDFQKGDIAEGYSVSREKKESFPLTVTSAQKNPTAFYLCASKGQGNTEAFFGQGTRLTVV.

This clone was detected only once. This chain joins TRBV5-1 and TRBJ2-3; unclear D gene. The CDR3 extends over 14 amino acids. The germline V and J ends were trimmed by 7 bases and 1 base, with 13 bases remaining between them. Per the germline V gene, CDR1 is SGHRS and CDR2 is YFSETQ. CDR3 nucleotide sequence: TGCGCCAGCCTCCTTGGGCAGGGCACAGATACGCAGTATTTT. This translates into CASLLGQGTDTQYF.

This clone was recorded once. V is TRBV7-2 and J is TRBJ2-3; no reliable D call. CDR3 length: 16 amino acids. Germline values: CDR1 SGHTA, CDR2 FQGNSA. The ends were cut back, 0 bases at V and 0 bases at J, with 10 bases in the middle. The CDR3, as DNA: TGTGCCAGCAGCTTAGCGGGTGGTCCTAGCACAGATACGCAGTATTTT. It translates to CASSLAGGPSTDTQYF.

This chain links TRBV18 with TRBJ2-5; 12 bases fit TRBD1. CDR1 and CDR2 from the germline V gene are KGHSH and LQKENI. The CDR3 is 21 amino acids. The J segment lost 4 bases and the V segment lost 6 bases, leaving 24 bases of the junction unmatched. CDR3 in amino acids: CASSQKVRGQGASPTRETQYF. For the CDR3, the DNA is TGTGCCAGCTCCCAAAAGGTTAGGGGACAGGGGGCCTCCCCAACCAGAGAGACCCAGTACTTC.

The chain has TRBV11-2 and TRBJ2-3; D not certain. This CDR3 is 16 amino acids long. V was clipped by 4 bases and J by 4 bases, with 18 bases between them. Germline lookup yields CDR1 SGHAT and CDR2 FQNNGV. The CDR3 DNA reads TGTGCCAGCAGCTCCCTTCCTACTTTCGGCGCAGATACGCAGTATTTT. It yields the protein CASSSLPTFGADTQYF.

This rearrangement joins TRBV6-5 to TRBJ1-1; D gene unclear. The CDR3 extends over 14 amino acids. The V end lost 2 bases, the J end lost 5 bases, and 12 bases lay between the germline ends. Germline V lookup: CDR1 MNHEY, CDR2 SVGAGI. The CDR3 spells CASSYQDLGTEAFF. CDR3 DNA: TGTGCCAGCAGTTACCAGGACCTGGGGACTGAAGCTTTCTTT.

The V call is TRBV6-4, the J call TRBJ2-2, with unresolved D. V was clipped by 5 bases and J by 1 base, with 8 bases between them. Germline CDR1 MRHNA, CDR2 SNTAGT. The CDR3 spans 14 residues. The CDR3 DNA is TGTGCCAGCAGTTCTGGGTGGAACACCGGGGAGCTGTTTTTT. Translation: CASSSGWNTGELFF.

The chain links TRBV19 to TRBJ1-5; D gene uncertain. This CDR3 contains 13 residues. CDR1 is LNHDA and CDR2 is SQIVND in the germline V gene (reference sequence). V was clipped by 1 base and J by 2 bases, with 3 bases between them. The CDR3 DNA reads TGTGCCAGTAGTATAGGGCGCAATCAGCCCCAGCATTTT. As protein: CASSIGRNQPQHF.

This chain joins TRBV20-1 and TRBJ2-3; the D gene is possibly TRBD2 (5 bases). The length of the CDR3 is 11 residues. V lost 6 bases and J lost 5, with 9 bases in between. Germline lookup yields CDR1 DFQATT and CDR2 SNEGSKA (reference sequence). Here the CDR3 reads CSAMGEDTQYF. The DNA of the CDR3 is TGCAGTGCGATGGGAGAAGATACGCAGTATTTT.

The rearrangement joins TRBV4-3 to TRBJ2-7, with TRBD2 matching 10 bases. The CDR3 length is 16 residues. Germline V gene sequence: CDR1 LGHNA, CDR2 YSLEER. J was trimmed by 4 bases and V by 4 bases; bases with no gene match: 10. As DNA, the CDR3 is TGCGCCAGCAGCCCAGGGATGGCTAGCGGGAGATACGAGCAGTACTTC. Translating gives CASSPGMASGRYEQYF.

The rearrangement joins TRBV18 to TRBJ2-5, with no clear D. CDR3 length equals 14 residues. The V and J ends lost 2 bases and 4 bases respectively, with 11 bases between them. Germline V gene data show CDR1 as KGHSH and CDR2 as LQKENI. DNA of the CDR3: TGTGCCAGCTCACCAACGGTTCCCTCAGAGACCCAGTACTTC. This gives the protein CASSPTVPSETQYF.

This chain joins TRBV7-2 and TRBJ2-5; no clear D gene. This CDR3 spans 11 amino acids. Germline CDR1 SGHTA, CDR2 FQGNSA. Trimming pared 5 bases from V and 8 bases from J, leaving 9 bases between. CDR3 loop: CASSLRTTQYF. CDR3 coding DNA: TGTGCCAGCAGCCTACGAACAACCCAGTACTTC.

The chain couples TRBV27 to TRBJ1-6; D is ambiguous. V was clipped by 5 bases and J by 6 bases, with 14 bases between them. This CDR3 is built from 15 residues. The V gene's germline CDR1 is MNHEY and CDR2 SMNVEV (reference sequence). CDR3 sequence reads: CASSTGRNLNSPLHF. The DNA of the CDR3 is TGTGCCAGCAGTACTGGACGCAACCTTAATTCACCCCTCCACTTT.

The chain couples TRBV4-3 to TRBJ2-7; tentatively, D is TRBD2 (6 bases). This CDR3 region has 15 residues. V lost 0 bases, J lost 1 base, and 10 bases lay in between. CDR1 and CDR2 (germline): LGHNA, YSLEER. CDR3 loop: CASSQDTSRSYEQYF. CDR3 sequence (DNA): TGCGCCAGCAGCCAAGACACTAGCAGGTCCTACGAGCAGTACTTC.

This chain joins TRBV7-3 and TRBJ2-7, with 7 bases aligning to TRBD1. V shed 3 bases and J 0 bases; nucleotides not matched to a gene: 2. CDR1 and CDR2 from the germline V gene are SGHTA and FQGTGA. The CDR3 totals 14 residues. The CDR3 DNA is TGTGCCAGCAGCTTGGACAGGAACTCCTACGAGCAGTACTTC. It is translated as CASSLDRNSYEQYF. The whole variable domain, remainder taken from reference TRBV7-3 and TRBJ2-7, is GAGVSQTPSNKVTEKGKYVELRCDPISGHTALYWYRQSLGQGPEFLIYFQGTGAADDSGLPNDRFFAVRPEGSVSTLKIQRTERGDSAVYLCASSLDRNSYEQYFGPGTRLTVT.